This TCR beta chain appears in the sequencing data of a study of blood T cell repertoires in COVID-19. Source study methods: Reference gene primer amplification gave estimated nucleated cell counts. Only in-frame clones appear in the TCRdb table, and some are missing; sequencing was by immunoSEQ multiplex PCR. Clone size and V and J calls were adopted from that table, with D and trimming inferred from the DNA. The sample comprises approximately 270,000 clones, nearly 90% of which are singletons, and around 3.3% rests with the top ten. J was trimmed by 11 bases and V by 2 bases; bases with no gene match: 3. The CDR3 consists of 13 residues. Looked up from germline, CDR1 is MNHEY and CDR2 is SVGEGT.

The specimen sequenced was peripheral blood. This TCR was sampled from a man between 18 and 35 years old with active or convalescent COVID-19. The V and J genes are TRBV6-2 or TRBV6-3 and TRBJ1-1, with 12 bases that match TRBD1. The CDR3 spells CASSYGTGGRAFF. The CDR3 DNA reads as TGTGCCAGCAGTTACGGGACAGGGGGCAGGGCTTTCTTT.